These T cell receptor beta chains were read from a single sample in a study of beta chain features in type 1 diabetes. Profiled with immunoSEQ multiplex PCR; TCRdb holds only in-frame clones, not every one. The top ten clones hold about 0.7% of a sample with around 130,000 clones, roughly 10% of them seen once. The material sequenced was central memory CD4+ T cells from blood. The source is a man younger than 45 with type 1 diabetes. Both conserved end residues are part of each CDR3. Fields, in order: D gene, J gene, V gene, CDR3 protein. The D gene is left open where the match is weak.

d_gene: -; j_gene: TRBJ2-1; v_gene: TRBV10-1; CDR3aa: CASSRGNEQFF
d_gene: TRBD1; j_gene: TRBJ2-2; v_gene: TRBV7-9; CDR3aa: CASSWTGSGTGELFF
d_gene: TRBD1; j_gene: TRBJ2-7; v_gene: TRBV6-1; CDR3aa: CASSASGTGSPYEQYF
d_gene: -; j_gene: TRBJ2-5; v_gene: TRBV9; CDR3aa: CASSERTAKAETQYF
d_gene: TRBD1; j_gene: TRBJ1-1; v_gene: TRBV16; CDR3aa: CASSQLNRGTEAFF
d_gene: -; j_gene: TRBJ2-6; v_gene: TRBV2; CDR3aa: CASNPFSGANVLTF
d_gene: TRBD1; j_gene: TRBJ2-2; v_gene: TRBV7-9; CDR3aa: CASSPDRGGNTGELFF
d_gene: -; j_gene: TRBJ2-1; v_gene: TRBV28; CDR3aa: CASSPRPGTPSYNEQFF
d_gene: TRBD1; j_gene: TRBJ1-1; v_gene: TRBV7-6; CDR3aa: CASSLDRGGTEAFF
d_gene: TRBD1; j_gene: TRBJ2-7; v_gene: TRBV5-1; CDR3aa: CASSLDGTDEQYF
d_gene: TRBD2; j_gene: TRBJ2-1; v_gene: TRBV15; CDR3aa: CATSRPKSLLAGGRSYNEQFF
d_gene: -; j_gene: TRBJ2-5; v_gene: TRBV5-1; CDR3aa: CASSLAVGRQETQYF
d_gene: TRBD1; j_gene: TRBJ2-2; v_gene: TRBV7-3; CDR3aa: CASSLKADRETGELFF
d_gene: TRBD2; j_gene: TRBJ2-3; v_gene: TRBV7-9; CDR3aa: CASSTQRGGTDTQYF
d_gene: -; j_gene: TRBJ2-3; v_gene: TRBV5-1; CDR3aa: CASSLALAGADTQYF
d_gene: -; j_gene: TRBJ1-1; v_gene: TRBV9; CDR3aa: CASSARVGTEAFF
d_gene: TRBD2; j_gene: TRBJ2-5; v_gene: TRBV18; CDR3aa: CASSPRTSGGETQYF